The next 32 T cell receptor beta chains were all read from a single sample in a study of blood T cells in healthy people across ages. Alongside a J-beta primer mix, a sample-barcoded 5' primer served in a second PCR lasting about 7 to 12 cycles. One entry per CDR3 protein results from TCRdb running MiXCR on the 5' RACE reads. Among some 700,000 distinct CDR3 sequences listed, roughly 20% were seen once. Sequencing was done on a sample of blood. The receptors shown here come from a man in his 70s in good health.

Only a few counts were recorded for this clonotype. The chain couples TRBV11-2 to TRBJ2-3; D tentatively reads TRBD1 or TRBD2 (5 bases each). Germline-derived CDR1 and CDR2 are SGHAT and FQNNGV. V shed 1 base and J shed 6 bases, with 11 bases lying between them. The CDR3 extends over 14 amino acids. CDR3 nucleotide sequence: TGTGCCAGCAGCTTAGTGGTGTGGGGGGATACGCAGTATTTT. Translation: CASSLVVWGDTQYF.

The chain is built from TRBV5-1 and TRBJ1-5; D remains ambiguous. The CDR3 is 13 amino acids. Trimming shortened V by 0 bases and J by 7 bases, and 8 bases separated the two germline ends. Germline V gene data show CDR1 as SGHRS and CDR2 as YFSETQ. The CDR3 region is CASSLDGWQPQHF. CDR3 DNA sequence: TGCGCCAGCAGCTTGGACGGGTGGCAGCCCCAGCATTTT.

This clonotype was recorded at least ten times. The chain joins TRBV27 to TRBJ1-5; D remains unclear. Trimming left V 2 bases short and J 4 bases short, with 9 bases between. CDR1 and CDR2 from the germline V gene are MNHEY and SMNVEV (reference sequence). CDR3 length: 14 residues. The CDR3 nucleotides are TGTGCCAGCAGTTTAGATGTCCAGAATCAGCCCCAGCATTTT. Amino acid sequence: CASSLDVQNQPQHF.

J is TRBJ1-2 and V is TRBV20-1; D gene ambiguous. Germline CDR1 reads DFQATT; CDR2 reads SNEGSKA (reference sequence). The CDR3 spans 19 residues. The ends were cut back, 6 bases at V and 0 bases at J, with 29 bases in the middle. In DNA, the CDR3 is TGCAGTGCCCCCGGTGGTGGGGAAAAGGCCATCGTTACTAACTATGGCTACACCTTC. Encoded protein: CSAPGGGEKAIVTNYGYTF.

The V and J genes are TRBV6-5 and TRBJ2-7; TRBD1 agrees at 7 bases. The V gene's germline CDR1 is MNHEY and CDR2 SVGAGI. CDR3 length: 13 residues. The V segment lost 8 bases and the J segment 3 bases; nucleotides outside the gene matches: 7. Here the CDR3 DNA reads TGTGCCAGCCGAAACCGGGACAGCTACGAGCAGTACTTC. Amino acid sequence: CASRNRDSYEQYF.

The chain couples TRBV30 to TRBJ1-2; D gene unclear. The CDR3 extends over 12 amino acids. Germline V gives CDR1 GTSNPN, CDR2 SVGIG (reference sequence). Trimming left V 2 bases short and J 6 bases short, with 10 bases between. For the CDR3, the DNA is TGTGCCTGGAGTATCCGGGCGGATGGCTACACCTTC. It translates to CAWSIRADGYTF.

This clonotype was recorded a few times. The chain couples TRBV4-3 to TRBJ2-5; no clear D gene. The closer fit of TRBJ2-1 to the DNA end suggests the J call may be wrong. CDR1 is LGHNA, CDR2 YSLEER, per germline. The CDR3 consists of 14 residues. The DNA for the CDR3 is TGCGCCAGCAGCCAAGAACGGGCGTACAATGAGCAGTTCTTC. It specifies CASSQERAYNEQFF.

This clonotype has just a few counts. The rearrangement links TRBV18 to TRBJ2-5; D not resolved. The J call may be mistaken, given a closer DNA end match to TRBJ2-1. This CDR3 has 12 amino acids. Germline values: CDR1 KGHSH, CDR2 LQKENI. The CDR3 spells CASSPRVKEQFF. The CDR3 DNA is TGTGCCAGCTCACCGCGAGTCAAGGAGCAGTTCTTC.

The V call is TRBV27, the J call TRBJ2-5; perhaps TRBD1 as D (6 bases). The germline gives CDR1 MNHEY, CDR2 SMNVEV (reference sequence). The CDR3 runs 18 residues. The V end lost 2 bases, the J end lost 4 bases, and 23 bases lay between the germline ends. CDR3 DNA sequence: TGTGCCAGCAGTTTAAGGGGGTCCATCTTTTCCCCGGCAGAGACCCAGTACTTC. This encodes CASSLRGSIFSPAETQYF.

The CDR3 protein is CASSRAAGRSNEKLFF. In nucleotides, the CDR3 is TGTGCCAGCAGCCGCGCCGCGGGGCGGTCTAATGAAAAACTGTTTTTT. The genes are TRBV11-3 and TRBJ1-4, with a tentative D call TRBD1 (5 bases). The CDR3 loop spans 16 amino acids. Germline-derived CDR1 and CDR2 are SGHNT and YENEEA. V was shortened by 5 bases and J by 3 bases, with 16 bases between the two germline ends.

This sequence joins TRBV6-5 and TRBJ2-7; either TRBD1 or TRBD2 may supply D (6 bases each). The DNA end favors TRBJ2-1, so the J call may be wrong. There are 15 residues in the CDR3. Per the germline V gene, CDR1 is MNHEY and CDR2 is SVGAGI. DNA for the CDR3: TGTGCCAGCAGTTATGCGGGACAAACATACAATGAGCAGTTCTTC. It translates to CASSYAGQTYNEQFF.

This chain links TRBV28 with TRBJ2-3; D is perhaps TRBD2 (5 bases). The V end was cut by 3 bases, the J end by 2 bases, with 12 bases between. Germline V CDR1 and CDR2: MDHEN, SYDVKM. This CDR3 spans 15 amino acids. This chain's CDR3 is CASSFEAEITDTQYF. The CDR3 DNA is TGTGCCAGCAGTTTTGAAGCGGAAATCACAGATACGCAGTATTTT.

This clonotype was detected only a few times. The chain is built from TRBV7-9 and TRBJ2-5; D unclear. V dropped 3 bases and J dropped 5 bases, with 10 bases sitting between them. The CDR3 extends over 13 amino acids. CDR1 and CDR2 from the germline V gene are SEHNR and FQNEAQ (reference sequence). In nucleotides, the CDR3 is TGTGCCAGCAGCTTTGGGGAATTGGAGACCCAGTACTTC. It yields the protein CASSFGELETQYF. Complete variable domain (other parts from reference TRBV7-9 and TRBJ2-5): DTGVSQNPRHKITKRGQNVTFRCDPISEHNRLYWYRQTLGQGPEFLTYFQNEAQLEKSRLLSDRFSAERPKGSFSTLEIQRTEQGDSAMYLCASSFGELETQYFGPGTRLLVL.

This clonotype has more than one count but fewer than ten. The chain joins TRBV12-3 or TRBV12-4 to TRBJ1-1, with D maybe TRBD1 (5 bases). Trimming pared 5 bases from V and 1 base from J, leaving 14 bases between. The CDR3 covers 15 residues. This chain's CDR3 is CASSPRGLTNTEAFF. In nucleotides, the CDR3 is TGTGCCAGCAGTCCTAGGGGTTTGACGAACACTGAAGCTTTCTTT.

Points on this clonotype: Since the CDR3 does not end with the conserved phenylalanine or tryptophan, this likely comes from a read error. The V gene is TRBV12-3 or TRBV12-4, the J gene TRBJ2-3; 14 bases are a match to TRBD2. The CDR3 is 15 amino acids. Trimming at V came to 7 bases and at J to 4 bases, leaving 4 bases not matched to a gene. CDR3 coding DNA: TGTGCCAGCATTCAGGGACTAGCGGGAGCAGATACGCAGTATTCC. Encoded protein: CASIQGLAGADTQYS.

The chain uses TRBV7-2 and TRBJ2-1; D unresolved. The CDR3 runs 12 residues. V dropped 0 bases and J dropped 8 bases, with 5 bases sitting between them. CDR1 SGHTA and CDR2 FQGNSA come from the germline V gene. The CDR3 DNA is TGTGCCAGCAGCTTAGCGCTCGATGAGCAGTTCTTC. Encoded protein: CASSLALDEQFF.

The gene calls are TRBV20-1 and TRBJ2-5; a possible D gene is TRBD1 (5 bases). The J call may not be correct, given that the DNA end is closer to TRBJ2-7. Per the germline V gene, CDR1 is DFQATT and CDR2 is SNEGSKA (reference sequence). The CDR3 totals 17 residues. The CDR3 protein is CSALPGYLSQVTYEQYF. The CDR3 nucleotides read TGCAGTGCGCTGCCAGGGTACCTCTCTCAGGTTACCTACGAGCAGTACTTC.

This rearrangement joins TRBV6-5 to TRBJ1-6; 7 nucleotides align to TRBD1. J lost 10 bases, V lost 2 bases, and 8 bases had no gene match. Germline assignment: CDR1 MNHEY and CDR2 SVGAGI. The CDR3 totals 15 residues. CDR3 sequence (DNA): TGTGCCAGCAGTTACCGGACAGGAAAAGAATCACCCCTCCACTTT. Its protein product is CASSYRTGKESPLHF.

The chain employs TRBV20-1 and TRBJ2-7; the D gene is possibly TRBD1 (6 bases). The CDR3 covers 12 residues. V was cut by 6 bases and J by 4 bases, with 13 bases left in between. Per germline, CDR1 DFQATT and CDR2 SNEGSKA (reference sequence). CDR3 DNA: TGCAGTGCCTACGGACAGAAATACGAGCAGTACGTC. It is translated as CSAYGQKYEQYV.

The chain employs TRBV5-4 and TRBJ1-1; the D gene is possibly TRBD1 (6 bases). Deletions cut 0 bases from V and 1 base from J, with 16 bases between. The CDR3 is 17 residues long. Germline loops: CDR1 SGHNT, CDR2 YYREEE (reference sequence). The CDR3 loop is CASSLGGGRQANTEAFF. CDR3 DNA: TGTGCCAGCAGCTTGGGAGGGGGAAGGCAGGCGAACACTGAAGCTTTCTTT.

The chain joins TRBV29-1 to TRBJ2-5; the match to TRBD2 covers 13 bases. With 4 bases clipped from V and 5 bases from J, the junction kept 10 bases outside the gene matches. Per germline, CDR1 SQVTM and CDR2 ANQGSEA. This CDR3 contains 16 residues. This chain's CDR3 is CSVGLKGTSGIETQYF. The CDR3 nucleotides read TGCAGCGTTGGGCTAAAGGGGACTAGCGGGATTGAGACCCAGTACTTC.

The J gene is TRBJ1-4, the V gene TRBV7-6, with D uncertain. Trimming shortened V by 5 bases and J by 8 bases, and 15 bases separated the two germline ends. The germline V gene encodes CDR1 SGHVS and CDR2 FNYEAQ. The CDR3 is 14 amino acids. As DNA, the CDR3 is TGTGCCAGCAGCCCGAGAGGGATGAAGGAAAAACTGTTTTTT. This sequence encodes CASSPRGMKEKLFF.

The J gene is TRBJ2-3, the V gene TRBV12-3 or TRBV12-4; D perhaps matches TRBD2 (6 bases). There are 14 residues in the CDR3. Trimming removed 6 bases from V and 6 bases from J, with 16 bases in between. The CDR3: CASSPDYLRDTQYF. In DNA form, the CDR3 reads TGTGCCAGCAGCCCGGACTACCTCAGGGATACGCAGTATTTT.

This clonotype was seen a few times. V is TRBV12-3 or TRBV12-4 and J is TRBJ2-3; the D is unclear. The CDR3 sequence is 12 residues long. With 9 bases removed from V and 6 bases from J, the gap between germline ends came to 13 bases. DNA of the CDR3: TGTGCCAGTGGGTCTGAGGTGGATACGCAGTATTTT. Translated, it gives CASGSEVDTQYF.

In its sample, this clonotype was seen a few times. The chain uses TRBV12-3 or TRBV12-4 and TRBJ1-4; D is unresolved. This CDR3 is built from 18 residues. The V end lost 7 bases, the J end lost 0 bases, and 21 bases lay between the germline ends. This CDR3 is CASTHKRETFATNEKLFF. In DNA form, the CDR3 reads TGTGCCAGCACCCATAAGAGAGAGACATTTGCAACTAATGAAAAACTGTTTTTT.

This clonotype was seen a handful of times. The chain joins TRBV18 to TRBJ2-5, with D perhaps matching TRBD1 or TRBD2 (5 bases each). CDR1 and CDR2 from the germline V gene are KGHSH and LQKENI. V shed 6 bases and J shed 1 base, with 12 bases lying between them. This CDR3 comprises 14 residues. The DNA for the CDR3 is TGTGCCAGCTCTCCCGAGGGGATCCAAGAGACCCAGTACTTC. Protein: CASSPEGIQETQYF.

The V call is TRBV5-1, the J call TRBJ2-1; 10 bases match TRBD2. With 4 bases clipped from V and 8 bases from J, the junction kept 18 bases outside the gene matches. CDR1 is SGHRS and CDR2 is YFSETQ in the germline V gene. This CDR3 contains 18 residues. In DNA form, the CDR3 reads TGCGCCAGCAGCCCTGGAACCCTAGCGGGAGTAGGTATTCATGAGCAGTTCTTC. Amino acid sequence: CASSPGTLAGVGIHEQFF.

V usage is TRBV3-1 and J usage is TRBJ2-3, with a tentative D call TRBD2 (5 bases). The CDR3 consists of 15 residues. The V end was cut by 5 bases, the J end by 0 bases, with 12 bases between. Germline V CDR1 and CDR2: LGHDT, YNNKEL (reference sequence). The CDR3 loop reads CASSSLPGSTDTQYF. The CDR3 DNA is TGTGCCAGCAGCTCCCTGCCGGGGAGCACAGATACGCAGTATTTT.

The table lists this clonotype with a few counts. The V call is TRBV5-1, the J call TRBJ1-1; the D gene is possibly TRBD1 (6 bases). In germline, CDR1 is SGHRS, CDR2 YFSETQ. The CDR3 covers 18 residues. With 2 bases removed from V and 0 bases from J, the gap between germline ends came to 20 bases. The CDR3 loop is CASSLTEPGARLNTEAFF. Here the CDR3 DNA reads TGCGCCAGCAGCTTAACGGAGCCGGGGGCGAGGCTGAACACTGAAGCTTTCTTT.

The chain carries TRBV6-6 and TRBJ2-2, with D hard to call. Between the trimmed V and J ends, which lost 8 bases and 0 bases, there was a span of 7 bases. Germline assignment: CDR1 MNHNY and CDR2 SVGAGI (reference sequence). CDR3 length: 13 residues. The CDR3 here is CASGRSNTGELFF. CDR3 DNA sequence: TGTGCCAGCGGTCGTTCGAACACCGGGGAGCTGTTTTTT.

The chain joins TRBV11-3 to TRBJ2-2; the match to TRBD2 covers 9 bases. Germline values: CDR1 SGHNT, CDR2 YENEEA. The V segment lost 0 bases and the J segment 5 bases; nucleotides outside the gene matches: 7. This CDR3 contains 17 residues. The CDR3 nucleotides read TGTGCCAGCAGCTTAGAGCGGGGACTAGCAGGAACCGGGGAGCTGTTTTTT. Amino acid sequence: CASSLERGLAGTGELFF.

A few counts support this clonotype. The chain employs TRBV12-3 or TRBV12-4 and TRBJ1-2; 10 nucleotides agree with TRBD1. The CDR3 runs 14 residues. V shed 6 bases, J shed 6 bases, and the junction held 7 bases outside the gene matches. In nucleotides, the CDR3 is TGTGCCAGCAGATGGACAGGGGGACGGGATGGCTACACCTTC. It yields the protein CASRWTGGRDGYTF.